This T cell receptor (beta chain) was profiled in a study of blood T cell repertoires in COVID-19. About the study: Samples representing acute and convalescent COVID-19 were sourced from the United States, Italy and Spain.

As handled by the study authors: Quantification of nucleated cells was approximated via reference gene primer amplification. Some clones are missing from TCRdb's copy, which holds only in-frame ones; the method was immunoSEQ multiplex PCR. From that table come the V and J calls and clone size; the DNA was used to work out D and trimming. The sample lists 51,000 or so clones; 81% were seen once. Germline V gene sequence: CDR1 DFQATT, CDR2 SNEGSKA (reference sequence). The CDR3 length is 12 residues. The V gene lost 3 bases and the J gene lost 3 bases, with 9 bases spanning the gap. This receptor was obtained from a woman older than 75 with COVID-19, enrolled during active disease. The rearrangement links TRBV20-1 to TRBJ2-7; TRBD2 is a possible D gene (5 bases). Sequenced: peripheral blood. The CDR3 nucleotides are TGCAGTGCTAGTCGGGATTACTACGAGCAGTACTTC. It translates to CSASRDYYEQYF.